These 5 T cell receptor beta chains were sequenced from one sample in a study of T cells in Graves' hyperthyroidism and ophthalmopathy. Researchers took RNA transcripts and amplified the TCR beta CDR3 regions from them. With the HTBI primer set, the TCR CDR3 went through a first round of RT-PCR. TCRdb independently ran MiXCR on the multiplex PCR reads; one entry per CDR3 protein. The sample consists of hundreds of thousands of distinct CDR3 sequences, 11% to 15% of them appearing once. The specimen was blood. These receptors all stem from a woman under 30 with Graves' hyperthyroidism.

The gene calls are TRBV27 and TRBJ2-7, with D unresolved. CDR3 length: 13 amino acids. The V and J ends lost 1 base and 1 base respectively, with 5 bases between them. Germline lookup yields CDR1 MNHEY and CDR2 SMNVEV (reference sequence). The CDR3 region is CASSLFQSYEQYF. For the CDR3, the DNA is TGTGCCAGCAGTTTATTCCAATCCTACGAGCAGTACTTC.

This clonotype was recorded many times. The chain couples TRBV7-2 to TRBJ2-1, with 7 bases matching TRBD2. J was trimmed by 1 base and V by 0 bases; bases with no gene match: 9. The CDR3 is 18 residues long. Germline V gene lookup returns CDR1 SGHTA and CDR2 FQGNSA. This CDR3 is CASSLAARGLLSYNEQFF. The CDR3 coding sequence is TGTGCCAGCAGCTTAGCGGCTCGGGGACTACTATCCTACAATGAGCAGTTCTTC.

V usage is TRBV4-2 and J usage is TRBJ1-2; 7 bases line up with TRBD1. CDR1 and CDR2 from the germline V gene are LGHNA and YNFKEQ. The J segment lost 4 bases and the V segment lost 0 bases, leaving 5 bases of the junction unmatched. The CDR3 has 15 residues. CDR3 nucleotide sequence: TGTGCCAGCAGCCAAGATGCGAACAGGGGCTATGGCTACACCTTC. This translates into CASSQDANRGYGYTF.

The chain uses TRBV2 and TRBJ2-1; the match to TRBD2 covers 8 bases. The J segment lost 9 bases and the V segment lost 11 bases, leaving 15 bases of the junction unmatched. There are 14 residues in the CDR3. Per germline, CDR1 SNHLY and CDR2 FYNNEI. The CDR3 nucleotides are TGTGCCTCCAAGGGCCTAGCGGGTTTCAGTGAGCAGTTCTTC. Amino acids: CASKGLAGFSEQFF.

This clonotype was seen many times. The V gene is TRBV3-1, the J gene TRBJ1-3; D remains ambiguous. Germline CDR1 and CDR2: LGHDT and YNNKEL (reference sequence). This CDR3 has 14 residues. Trimming shortened V by 0 bases and J by 4 bases, and 7 bases separated the two germline ends. Here the CDR3 reads CASSQDTSGNTIYF. CDR3 sequence (DNA): TGTGCCAGCAGCCAAGATACATCGGGAAACACCATATATTTT.